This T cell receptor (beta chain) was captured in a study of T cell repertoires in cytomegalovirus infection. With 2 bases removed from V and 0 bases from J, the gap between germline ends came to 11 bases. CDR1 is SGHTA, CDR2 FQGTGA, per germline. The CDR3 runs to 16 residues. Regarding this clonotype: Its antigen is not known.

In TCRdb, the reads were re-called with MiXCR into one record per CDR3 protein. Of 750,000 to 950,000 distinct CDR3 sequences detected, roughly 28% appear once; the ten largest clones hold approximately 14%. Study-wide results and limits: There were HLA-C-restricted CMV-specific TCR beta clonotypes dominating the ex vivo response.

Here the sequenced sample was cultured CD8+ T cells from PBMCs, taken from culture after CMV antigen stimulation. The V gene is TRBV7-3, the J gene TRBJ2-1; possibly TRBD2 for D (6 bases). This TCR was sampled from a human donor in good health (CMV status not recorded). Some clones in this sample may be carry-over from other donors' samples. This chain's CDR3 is CASSLGVGGSYNEQFF. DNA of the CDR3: TGTGCCAGCAGCTTAGGAGTGGGGGGCTCCTACAATGAGCAGTTCTTC.